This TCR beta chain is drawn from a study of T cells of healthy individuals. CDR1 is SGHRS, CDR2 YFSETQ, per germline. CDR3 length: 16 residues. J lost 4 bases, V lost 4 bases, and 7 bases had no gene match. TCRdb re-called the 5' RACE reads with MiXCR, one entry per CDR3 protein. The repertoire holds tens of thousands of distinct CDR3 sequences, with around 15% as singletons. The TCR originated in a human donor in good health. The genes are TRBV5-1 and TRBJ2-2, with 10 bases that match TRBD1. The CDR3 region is CASSVGTGVGTGELFF. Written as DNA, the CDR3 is TGCGCCAGCAGCGTCGGGACAGGGGTTGGCACCGGGGAGCTGTTTTTT. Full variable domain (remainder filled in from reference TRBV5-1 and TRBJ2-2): KAGVTQTPRYLIKTRGQQVTLSCSPISGHRSVSWYQQTPGQGLQFLFEYFSETQRNKGNFPGRFSGRQFSNSRSEMNVSTLELGDSALYLCASSVGTGVGTGELFFGEGSRLTVL.